This T cell receptor (beta chain) was captured in a study of CD8 T cells in ankylosing spondylitis. The study, taken as a whole, reports: Made up of about eight highly homologous variants, a TCR beta motif appeared characteristic of ankylosing spondylitis blood. Significant enrichment of disease-linked clones was reported in matched ankylosing spondylitis synovial fluid. CD8+ cells made up the disease-linked clones, which were relatively rare in peripheral blood.

The junction had 5 bases not matched to a gene; V was cut back by 5 bases and J by 2 bases. Germline CDR1 reads SGHRS; CDR2 reads YFSETQ. This CDR3 region has 15 residues. Quantitative 5'-RACE with molecular barcodes produced the TCR beta libraries. TCRdb reanalysed the 5' RACE reads using MiXCR and keeps one entry per CDR3 protein. The data contain around 340,000 distinct CDR3 sequences, approximately 14% of them seen just once; the ten biggest clones take up 1.1%. About this clonotype itself: The antigen remains unidentified.

V usage is TRBV5-1 and J usage is TRBJ2-2; 8 nucleotides match TRBD2. Sequenced: blood, either unsorted or a sorted T cell fraction (not recorded which). The clonotype originates from a male donor with ankylosing spondylitis or in good health (not recorded which). The CDR3: CASRPGGLNTGELFF. CDR3 nucleotide sequence: TGCGCCAGCAGGCCGGGAGGGCTTAACACCGGGGAGCTGTTTTTT.